Sequencing of this T cell receptor (beta chain) was carried out in a study of T cell responses to AZD1222 COVID-19 vaccine. Remarks on this clone: The antigen is unknown.

Study-level findings and limits: The sample set comprised mostly white British donors with more females, and clonal diversity was possibly underestimated.

Profiled with immunoSEQ multiplex PCR; TCRdb holds only in-frame clones, not every one. The sample consists of around 160,000 clones, under 95% of them appearing once. CDR1 MNHEY and CDR2 SMNVEV come from the germline V gene (reference sequence). Trimming pared 7 bases from V and 7 bases from J, leaving 20 bases between. The CDR3 is made up of 15 amino acids. Researchers grouped second doses given at about 4 or about 12 weeks into one pool. This receptor was identified in an adult who received the AZD1222 COVID-19 vaccine. The sample in question was peripheral blood, obtained 28 days after the second AZD1222 dose. The chain joins TRBV27 to TRBJ2-1; D perhaps matches TRBD1 (6 bases). CDR3 nucleotide sequence: TGTGCCAGCAATGAGGGGGTTACCCTGGGGAATGAGCAGTTCTTC. It translates to CASNEGVTLGNEQFF.